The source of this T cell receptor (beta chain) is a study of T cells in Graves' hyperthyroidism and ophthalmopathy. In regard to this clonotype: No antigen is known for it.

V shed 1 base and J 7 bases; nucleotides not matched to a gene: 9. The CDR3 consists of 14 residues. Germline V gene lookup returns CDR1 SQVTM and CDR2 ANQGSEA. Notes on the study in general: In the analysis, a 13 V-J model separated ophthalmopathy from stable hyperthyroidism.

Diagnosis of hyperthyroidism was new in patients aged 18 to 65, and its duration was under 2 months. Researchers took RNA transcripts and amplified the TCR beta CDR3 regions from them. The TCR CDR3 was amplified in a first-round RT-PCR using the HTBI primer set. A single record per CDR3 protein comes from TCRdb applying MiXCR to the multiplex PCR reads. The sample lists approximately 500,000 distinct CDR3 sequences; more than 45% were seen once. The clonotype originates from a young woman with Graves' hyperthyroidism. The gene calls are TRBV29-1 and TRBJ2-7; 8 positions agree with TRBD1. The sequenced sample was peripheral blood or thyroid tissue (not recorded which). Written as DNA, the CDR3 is TGCAGCGTTGAAGGACAGGGGATCATCTGGGAGCAGTACTTC. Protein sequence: CSVEGQGIIWEQYF.